These 26 T cell receptor beta chains share one sample of origin, sequenced in a study of monozygotic twins with cystic fibrosis. Produced via immunoSEQ multiplex PCR; TCRdb's table is partial and in-frame only. The sample shows some 9,600 clones, about 90% of them seen only once. The sequenced sample was blood. All receptors derive from a boy between 2 and 10 years old with cystic fibrosis.

The chain uses TRBV19 and TRBJ2-1; 9 bases align to TRBD2. CDR3 length: 14 amino acids. The V and J ends lost 9 bases and 8 bases, in that order; junction bases with no gene match: 11. Germline V gene sequence: CDR1 LNHDA, CDR2 SQIVND (reference sequence). The CDR3 sequence: CASKGRGGPHEQFF. The CDR3 region has the DNA TGTGCCAGCAAAGGGCGGGGGGGGCCTCATGAGCAGTTCTTC.

The chain carries TRBV19 and TRBJ2-2; no reliable D call. The CDR3 extends over 13 amino acids. Germline V gene data show CDR1 as LNHDA and CDR2 as SQIVND (reference sequence). V was shortened by 0 bases and J by 5 bases, with 4 bases between the two germline ends. The CDR3 here is CASSIDLTGELFF. DNA of the CDR3: TGTGCCAGTAGTATAGATCTAACCGGGGAGCTGTTTTTT.

The V and J genes are TRBV7-9 and TRBJ1-2; D unclear. The germline V gene has CDR1 SEHNR and CDR2 FQNEAQ (reference sequence). V was trimmed by 2 bases and J by 7 bases, leaving 8 bases between them. There are 12 residues in the CDR3. The CDR3 loop is CASSLSYAGYTF. CDR3 coding DNA: TGTGCCAGCAGCTTAAGTTATGCTGGCTACACCTTC.

V is TRBV4-2 and J is TRBJ2-5; D unresolved. This CDR3 region has 14 residues. In germline, CDR1 is LGHNA, CDR2 YNFKEQ. V lost 0 bases and J 0 bases, leaving 5 bases between the germline ends. The CDR3 DNA is TGTGCCAGCAGCCAAGATGGTAACCAAGAGACCCAGTACTTC. Its translation: CASSQDGNQETQYF.

J is TRBJ1-3 and V is TRBV11-2; D gene unclear. Germline V gene data show CDR1 as SGHAT and CDR2 as FQNNGV. Trimming removed 7 bases at V and 5 bases at J, with 15 bases between. The CDR3 totals 14 residues. The CDR3 region is CASTPPGSRNTIYF. The CDR3 bases are TGTGCCAGCACCCCCCCGGGATCCCGAAACACCATATATTTT.

The chain is built from TRBV14 and TRBJ2-2; D is tentatively TRBD1 or TRBD2 (5 bases each). Trimming shortened V by 3 bases and J by 3 bases, and 8 bases separated the two germline ends. This CDR3 is built from 14 residues. The germline gives CDR1 SGHDN, CDR2 FVKESK. For the CDR3, the DNA is TGTGCCAGCAGCCAGGGGGTATACACCGGGGAGCTGTTTTTT. Translating gives CASSQGVYTGELFF.

This chain joins TRBV27 and TRBJ2-7; D unclear. The CDR3 has 14 amino acids. Trimming took off 6 bases at V and 2 bases at J, with 14 bases between the two ends. Germline loops: CDR1 MNHEY, CDR2 SMNVEV (reference sequence). The chain's CDR3 is CASRRTWSPYEQYF. The CDR3 DNA follows: TGTGCCAGCAGACGAACTTGGAGTCCCTACGAGCAGTACTTC.

The rearrangement links TRBV28 to TRBJ1-1; no clear D. The CDR3 has 13 amino acids. Trimming shortened V by 11 bases and J by 5 bases, and 18 bases separated the two germline ends. Germline assignment: CDR1 MDHEN and CDR2 SYDVKM. The CDR3 loop reads CASQIPGGTEAFF. CDR3 coding DNA: TGTGCCTCTCAAATCCCGGGCGGAACTGAAGCTTTCTTT.

The rearrangement links TRBV25-1 to TRBJ2-5; tentative D call: TRBD1 (6 bases). V lost 2 bases and J 3 bases, leaving 10 bases between the germline ends. The CDR3 loop spans 14 amino acids. CDR1 and CDR2 (germline): MGHDK, SYGVNS. This chain's CDR3 is CASSEMAGEETQYF. The CDR3 DNA is TGTGCCAGCAGTGAAATGGCAGGGGAAGAGACCCAGTACTTC.

The rearrangement joins TRBV10-1 to TRBJ2-2; possibly TRBD1 for D (5 bases). Germline CDR1 WNHNN, CDR2 SYGVQD (reference sequence). The germline V and J ends were trimmed by 4 bases and 6 bases, with 12 bases remaining between them. This CDR3 contains 14 residues. CDR3 sequence reads: CASSADRPSGELFF. CDR3 bases: TGCGCCAGCAGTGCTGACAGACCTTCCGGGGAGCTGTTTTTT.

V is TRBV7-2 and J is TRBJ2-4; TRBD1 agrees at 9 bases. V was pared by 5 bases and J by 0 bases, with 5 bases of the junction left unmatched. The length of the CDR3 is 16 residues. Germline CDR1 SGHTA, CDR2 FQGNSA. This CDR3 is CASSQQGALAKNIQYF. In nucleotides, the CDR3 is TGTGCCAGCAGCCAACAGGGGGCCCTAGCCAAAAACATTCAGTACTTC. The full variable domain, with the rest looked up from reference TRBV7-2 and TRBJ2-4, is GAGVSQSPSNKVTEKGKDVELRCDPISGHTALYWYRQSLGQGLEFLIYFQGNSAPDKSGLPSDRFSAERTGGSVSTLTIQRTQQEDSAVYLCASSQQGALAKNIQYFGAGTRLSVL.

The chain is built from TRBV27 and TRBJ1-2, with D unclear. Germline CDR1 MNHEY, CDR2 SMNVEV (reference sequence). The CDR3 has 14 residues. V was pared by 6 bases and J by 2 bases, with 13 bases between. CDR3 sequence reads: CASSRISDNYGYTF. The CDR3 DNA reads as TGTGCCAGCAGCCGCATATCGGACAACTATGGCTACACCTTC.

The chain joins TRBV29-1 to TRBJ2-2; D is undetermined. The CDR3 sequence is 13 residues long. Germline assignment: CDR1 SQVTM and CDR2 ANQGSEA. V was clipped by 0 bases and J by 2 bases, with 4 bases between them. The CDR3 loop is CSVEEDNTGELFF. In nucleotides, the CDR3 is TGCAGCGTTGAAGAGGACAACACCGGGGAGCTGTTTTTT.

The rearrangement links TRBV11-2 to TRBJ1-6; 7 bases agree with TRBD1. Germline lookup yields CDR1 SGHAT and CDR2 FQNNGV. After removal of 2 bases from V and 4 bases from J, the junction contained 11 bases not matched to a gene. The CDR3 runs to 18 residues. CDR3 nucleotide sequence: TGTGCCAGCAGCTTAAGGGCAGGGGGGTCCAATTATAATTCACCCCTCCACTTT. The encoded protein is CASSLRAGGSNYNSPLHF.

This chain links TRBV5-6 with TRBJ1-2, with D unclear. The CDR3 contains 15 residues. CDR1 is SGHDT and CDR2 is YYEEEE in the germline V gene. V was pared by 4 bases and J by 2 bases, with 15 bases between. CDR3 sequence reads: CASSTFRTGNYGYTF. Here the CDR3 DNA reads TGTGCCAGCAGCACCTTTAGGACGGGGAACTATGGCTACACCTTC.

V usage is TRBV2 and J usage is TRBJ1-1; 11 bases match TRBD1. Germline V CDR1 and CDR2: SNHLY, FYNNEI. The V and J ends lost 7 bases and 4 bases, in that order; junction bases with no gene match: 2. The CDR3 loop spans 13 amino acids. This chain's CDR3 is CASTGTGGTEAFF. In nucleotides, the CDR3 is TGTGCCAGCACAGGGACAGGGGGCACTGAAGCTTTCTTT.

The V call is TRBV9, the J call TRBJ2-1; the D gene could be TRBD1 or TRBD2 (5 bases each). CDR1 and CDR2 from the germline V gene are SGDLS and YYNGEE. The CDR3 covers 17 residues. V lost 4 bases and J lost 0, with 17 bases in between. CDR3 sequence reads: CASSLVWDASSYNEQFF. The CDR3, as DNA: TGTGCCAGCAGCCTAGTGTGGGACGCGAGCTCCTACAATGAGCAGTTCTTC.

The rearrangement joins TRBV11-2 to TRBJ1-2; weak D call: TRBD1 (5 bases). The germline CDR1 and CDR2 sequences are SGHAT and FQNNGV. The CDR3 runs to 13 residues. V lost 1 base, J lost 4 bases, and 7 bases lay in between. Here the CDR3 reads CASSLVGVYGYTF. CDR3 in DNA: TGTGCCAGCAGCTTAGTAGGGGTCTATGGCTACACCTTC.

This clone has just a few counts. The V gene is TRBV6-1, the J gene TRBJ1-6; no firm D call. V lost 7 bases and J lost 8, with 12 bases in between. The germline gives CDR1 MNHNS, CDR2 SASEGT. This CDR3 is built from 13 residues. The CDR3 sequence: CASIGRADSPLHF. The CDR3 DNA reads as TGTGCCAGCATTGGCCGGGCCGATTCACCCCTCCACTTT.

This rearrangement joins TRBV5-1 to TRBJ2-3; D may be TRBD2 (5 bases). The germline V and J ends were trimmed by 4 bases and 2 bases, with 17 bases remaining between them. The CDR3 totals 16 residues. Germline loops: CDR1 SGHRS, CDR2 YFSETQ. The CDR3 coding sequence is TGCGCCAGCAGCCAGGACTCCCTCCCACTCACAGATACGCAGTATTTT. Amino acid sequence: CASSQDSLPLTDTQYF.

This sequence joins TRBV5-6 and TRBJ1-6, with D hard to call. V lost 5 bases and J 1 base, leaving 10 bases between the germline ends. Germline V lookup: CDR1 SGHDT, CDR2 YYEEEE. The length of the CDR3 is 15 residues. The CDR3, as DNA: TGTGCCAGCAGGAGGGAGGGATCCTATAATTCACCCCTCCACTTT. Translation gives CASRREGSYNSPLHF.

The count of this clone is one. The CDR3 region is CASSWDISSGNTIYF. The CDR3 region has the DNA TGTGCCAGCAGTTGGGACATTAGCTCTGGAAACACCATATATTTT. This chain joins TRBV6-5 and TRBJ1-3; TRBD1 might be the D (6 bases). CDR3 length equals 15 residues. Trimming left V 4 bases short and J 0 bases short, with 10 bases between. Germline V gene data show CDR1 as MNHEY and CDR2 as SVGAGI.

The V gene is TRBV30, the J gene TRBJ2-5; no clear D. Trimming cost V 4 bases and J 2 bases, with 11 bases left between them. There are 13 residues in the CDR3. Germline V gene data show CDR1 as GTSNPN and CDR2 as SVGIG (reference sequence). The CDR3 bases are TGTGCCTGGACTGGGCGGCGGCAAGAGACCCAGTACTTC. This translates into CAWTGRRQETQYF.

V is TRBV18 and J is TRBJ1-4; D is unresolved. V was clipped by 6 bases and J by 2 bases, with 7 bases between them. CDR3 length: 13 amino acids. Germline CDR1 reads KGHSH; CDR2 reads LQKENI. The CDR3 sequence: CASSRGTNEKLFF. CDR3 DNA: TGTGCCAGCTCGCGCGGGACTAATGAAAAACTGTTTTTT.

The chain couples TRBV18 to TRBJ2-5; D remains ambiguous. The CDR3 spans 13 residues. V lost 6 bases and J 3 bases, leaving 11 bases between the germline ends. CDR1 and CDR2 from the germline V gene are KGHSH and LQKENI. This chain's CDR3 is CASSPGLEETQYF. The CDR3 DNA reads as TGTGCCAGCTCTCCCGGTCTGGAAGAGACCCAGTACTTC.

This clone was counted a single time. The chain has TRBV12-5 and TRBJ2-3, with 7 bases fitting TRBD2. The junction had 6 bases not matched to a gene; V was cut back by 1 base and J by 2 bases. This CDR3 has 16 residues. Germline V lookup: CDR1 LGHNT, CDR2 FRNRAP. The CDR3, as DNA: TGTGCTAGTGGTTTGGAAACCGGGACTAACACAGATACGCAGTATTTT. As protein: CASGLETGTNTDTQYF.